This T cell receptor beta chain was profiled in a study of blood T cell repertoires in COVID-19. Study summary: Researchers got acute and convalescent COVID-19 samples from the United States, Italy and Spain.

TCRdb keeps only in-frame clones here, not all; method: immunoSEQ multiplex PCR. The data hold approximately 290,000 clones, with approximately 83% observed a single time. The sequencing input was PBMCs or T cells enriched from blood (not recorded which). The clonotype originates from a woman under 40 who had recovered from COVID-19.

CDR3 nucleotides: TGTGCCATCAGCACCAGACAGGGCCTCACTGAAGCTTTCTTT. Protein: CAISTRQGLTEAFF. This chain joins TRBV10-3 and TRBJ1-1; 7 bases line up with TRBD1. The CDR3 covers 14 residues. V lost 6 bases, J lost 4 bases, and 8 bases stayed unmatched. Germline V gives CDR1 ENHRY, CDR2 SYGVKD.